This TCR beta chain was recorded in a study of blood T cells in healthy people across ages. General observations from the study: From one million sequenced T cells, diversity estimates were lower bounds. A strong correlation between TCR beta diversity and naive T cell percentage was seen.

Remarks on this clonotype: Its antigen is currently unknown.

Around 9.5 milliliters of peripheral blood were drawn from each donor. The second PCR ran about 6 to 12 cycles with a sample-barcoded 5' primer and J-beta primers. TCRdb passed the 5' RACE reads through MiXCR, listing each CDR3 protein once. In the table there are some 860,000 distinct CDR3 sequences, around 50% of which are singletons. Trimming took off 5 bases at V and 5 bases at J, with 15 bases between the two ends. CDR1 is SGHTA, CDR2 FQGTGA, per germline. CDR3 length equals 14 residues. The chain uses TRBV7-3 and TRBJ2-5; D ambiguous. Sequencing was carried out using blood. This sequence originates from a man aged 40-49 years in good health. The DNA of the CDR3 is TGTGCCAGCAGCCTTCTCACGGTGGGGGAGACCCAGTACTTC. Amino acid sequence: CASSLLTVGETQYF.